This TCR beta chain was identified in a study of cytomegalovirus exposure and HLA in healthy donors. Notes on the study in general: The classifier reportedly diagnosed cytomegalovirus status with high specificity and sensitivity. It was only CMV serostatus that was available as immune exposure information.

PCR employed 60 Vbeta and 13 Jbeta primers. The repertoire was sequenced with immunoSEQ multiplex PCR; TCRdb's copy has only in-frame clones and lacks some. Of about 250,000 clones listed, around 80% are singletons. The CDR3 is 14 amino acids. The germline V and J ends were trimmed by 4 bases and 3 bases, with 10 bases remaining between them. The germline V gene encodes CDR1 WNHNN and CDR2 SYGVQD (reference sequence). For this clone: Its antigen remains unidentified.

Sample: PBMCs. The clonotype was recovered from a boy younger than 18 in good health and CMV-seronegative. The chain links TRBV10-1 to TRBJ1-5, with D possibly matching TRBD1 (6 bases). DNA for the CDR3: TGCGCCAGCAGTGCGGGGGGCCCCAATCAGCCCCAGCATTTT. It translates to CASSAGGPNQPQHF.